This record looks at one TCR beta chain sequence and its context. Under the authors' procedure: From reference gene primer amplification, estimates of nucleated cell counts were derived. The protocol was immunoSEQ multiplex PCR, while the TCRdb copy is restricted to in-frame clones and leaves out a portion. V, J and clone size were drawn from that table, and D and trimming were deduced from the DNA. The sample consists of tens of thousands of clones, 85% to 95% of them appearing once. The CDR3 is 16 amino acids. CDR1 and CDR2 (germline): LGHNA, YNFKEQ. The ends lost 1 base at V and 8 bases at J; junction bases unmatched: 5. This sample was included in a study of blood T cell repertoires in COVID-19. Study-level background: Sites in the United States, Italy and Spain provided acute and convalescent COVID-19 samples. PBMCs, B-cell-depleted T cells, or T cells provided the cDNA or gDNA that made up the material.

The sequencing sample was made of peripheral blood. The receptor was derived from a man aged 50 to 60 with acute or convalescent COVID-19. J is TRBJ2-1 and V is TRBV4-2; the match to TRBD2 covers 13 bases. The CDR3 DNA reads TGTGCCAGCAGCCAAGCCGGGACTAGCGGGATGTATGAGCAGTTCTTC. Amino acid sequence: CASSQAGTSGMYEQFF.